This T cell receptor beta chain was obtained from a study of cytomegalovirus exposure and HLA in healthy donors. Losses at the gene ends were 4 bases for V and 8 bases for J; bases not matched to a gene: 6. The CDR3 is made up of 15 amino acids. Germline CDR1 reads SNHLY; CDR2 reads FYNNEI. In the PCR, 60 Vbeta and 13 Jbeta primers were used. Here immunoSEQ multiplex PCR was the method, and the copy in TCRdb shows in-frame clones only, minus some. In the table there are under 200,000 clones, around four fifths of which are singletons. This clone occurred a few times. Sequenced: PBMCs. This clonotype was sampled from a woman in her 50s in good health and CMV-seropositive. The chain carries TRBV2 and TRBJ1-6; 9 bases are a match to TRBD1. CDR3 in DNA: TGTGCCAGCAGTGCCCAGAGGACAGGGGATTCACCCCTCCACTTT. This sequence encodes CASSAQRTGDSPLHF.